The T cell receptor beta chain described here comes from a study of CD8 T cells in ankylosing spondylitis. In TCRdb, the 5' RACE reads were re-called with MiXCR into one record per CDR3 protein. There are 230,000 or so distinct CDR3 sequences in the sample; around 25% occur only once, and 0.5% to 0.75% lies in the top ten. Germline-derived CDR1 and CDR2 are LGHNT and FRNRAP. This CDR3 spans 18 amino acids. After removal of 0 bases from V and 6 bases from J, the junction contained 15 bases not matched to a gene. Regarding the study as a whole: Disease-linked clones bore a CD8+ phenotype and were relatively rare in peripheral blood. Apparently characteristic of ankylosing spondylitis blood was a TCR beta motif (about eight highly homologous variants). Reportedly, disease-linked clones are significantly enriched in ankylosing spondylitis patients' matched synovial fluid.

Regarding this clonotype: Its antigen is not known.

The chain uses TRBV12-5 and TRBJ1-2; 8 positions match TRBD1. Sequencing was done on a sample of blood, either unsorted or a sorted T cell fraction (not recorded which). The receptor comes from a male donor with ankylosing spondylitis or in good health (not recorded which). CDR3 nucleotides: TGTGCTAGTGGTTTGGTAGCTTTTGGTCGCGGACAGGGAGATGGCTACACCTTC. The encoded protein is CASGLVAFGRGQGDGYTF.